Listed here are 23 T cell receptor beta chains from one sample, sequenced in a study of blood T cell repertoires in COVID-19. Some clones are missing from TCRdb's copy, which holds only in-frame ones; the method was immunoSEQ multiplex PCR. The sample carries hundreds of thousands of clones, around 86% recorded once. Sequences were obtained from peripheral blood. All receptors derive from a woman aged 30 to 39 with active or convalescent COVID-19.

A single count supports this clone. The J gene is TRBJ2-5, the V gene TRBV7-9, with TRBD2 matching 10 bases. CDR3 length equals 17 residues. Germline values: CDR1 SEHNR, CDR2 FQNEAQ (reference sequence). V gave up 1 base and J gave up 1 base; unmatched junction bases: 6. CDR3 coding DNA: TGTGCCAGCAGCTTAGTTGGTAGCGGGAGGCTCCAAGAGACCCAGTACTTC. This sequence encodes CASSLVGSGRLQETQYF. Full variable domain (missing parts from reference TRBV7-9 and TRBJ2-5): DTGVSQNPRHKITKRGQNVTFRCDPISEHNRLYWYRQTLGQGPEFLTYFQNEAQLEKSRLLSDRFSAERPKGSFSTLEIQRTEQGDSAMYLCASSLVGSGRLQETQYFGPGTRLLVL.

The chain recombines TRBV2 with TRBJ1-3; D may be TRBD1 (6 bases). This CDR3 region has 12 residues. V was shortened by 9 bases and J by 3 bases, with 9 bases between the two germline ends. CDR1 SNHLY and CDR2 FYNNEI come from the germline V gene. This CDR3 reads CASRQDGNTIYF. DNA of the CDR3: TGTGCCAGTAGACAGGATGGAAACACCATATATTTT. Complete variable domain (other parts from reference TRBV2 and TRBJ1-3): EPEVTQTPSHQVTQMGQEVILRCVPISNHLYFYWYRQILGQKVEFLVSFYNNEISEKSEIFDDQFSVERPDGSNFTLKIRSTKLEDSAMYFCASRQDGNTIYFGEGSWLTVV.

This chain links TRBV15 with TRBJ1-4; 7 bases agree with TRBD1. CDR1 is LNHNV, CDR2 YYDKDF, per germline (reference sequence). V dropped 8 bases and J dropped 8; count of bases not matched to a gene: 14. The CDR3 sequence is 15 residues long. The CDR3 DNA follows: TGTGCCACCGGAAGCAGGGGGGCAGGTTCCGAAAAACTGTTTTTT. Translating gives CATGSRGAGSEKLFF.

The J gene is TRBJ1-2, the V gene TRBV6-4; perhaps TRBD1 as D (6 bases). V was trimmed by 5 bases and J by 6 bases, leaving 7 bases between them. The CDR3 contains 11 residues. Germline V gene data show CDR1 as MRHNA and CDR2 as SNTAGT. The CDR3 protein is CASSSGDGYTF. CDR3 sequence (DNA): TGTGCCAGCAGTTCAGGGGATGGCTACACCTTC.

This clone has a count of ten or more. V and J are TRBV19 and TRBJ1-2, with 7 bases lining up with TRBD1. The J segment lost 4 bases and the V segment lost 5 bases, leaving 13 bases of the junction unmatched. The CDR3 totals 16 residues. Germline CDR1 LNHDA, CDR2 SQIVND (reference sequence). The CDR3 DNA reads TGTGCCAGTAGTTCGACCCCAACAGGGGAACCCTATGGCTACACCTTC. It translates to CASSSTPTGEPYGYTF.

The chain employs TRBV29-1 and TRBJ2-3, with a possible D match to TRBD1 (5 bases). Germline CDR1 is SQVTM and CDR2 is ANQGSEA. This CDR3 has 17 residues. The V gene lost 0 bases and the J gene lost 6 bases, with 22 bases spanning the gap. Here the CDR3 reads CSVEDLIGLGAADTQYF. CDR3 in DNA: TGCAGCGTTGAAGATCTTATTGGCTTAGGGGCCGCCGATACGCAGTATTTT.

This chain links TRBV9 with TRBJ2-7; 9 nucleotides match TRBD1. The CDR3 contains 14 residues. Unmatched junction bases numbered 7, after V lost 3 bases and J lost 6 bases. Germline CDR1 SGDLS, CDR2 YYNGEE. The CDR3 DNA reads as TGTGCCAGCAGCGCGGAGGGACAGGGTTTCGAGCAGTACTTC. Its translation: CASSAEGQGFEQYF.

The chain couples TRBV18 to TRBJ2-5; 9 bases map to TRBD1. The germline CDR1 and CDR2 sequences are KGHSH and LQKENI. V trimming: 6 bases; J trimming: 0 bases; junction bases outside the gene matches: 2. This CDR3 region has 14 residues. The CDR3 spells CASSGQGYQETQYF. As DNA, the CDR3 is TGTGCCAGCTCCGGACAGGGGTACCAAGAGACCCAGTACTTC.

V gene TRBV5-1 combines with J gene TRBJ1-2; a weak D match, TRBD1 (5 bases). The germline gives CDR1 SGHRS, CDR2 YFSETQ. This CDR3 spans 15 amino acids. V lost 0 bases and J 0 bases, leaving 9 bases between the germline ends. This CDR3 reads CASSLAGEANYGYTF. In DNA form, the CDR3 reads TGCGCCAGCAGCTTGGCGGGGGAAGCTAACTATGGCTACACCTTC.

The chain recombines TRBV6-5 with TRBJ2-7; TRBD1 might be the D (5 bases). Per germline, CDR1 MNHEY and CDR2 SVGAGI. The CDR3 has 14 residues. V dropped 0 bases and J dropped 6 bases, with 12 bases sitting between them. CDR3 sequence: CASSYSSRVSEQYF. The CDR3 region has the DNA TGTGCCAGCAGTTACTCGAGCAGGGTGAGCGAGCAGTACTTC.

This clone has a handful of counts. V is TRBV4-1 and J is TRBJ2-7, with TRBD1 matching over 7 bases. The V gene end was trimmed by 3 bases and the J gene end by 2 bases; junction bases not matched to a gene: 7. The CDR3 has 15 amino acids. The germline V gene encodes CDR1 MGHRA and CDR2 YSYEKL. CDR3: CASSQEPGQTYEQYF. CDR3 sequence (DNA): TGCGCCAGCAGCCAGGAGCCGGGACAGACCTACGAGCAGTACTTC.

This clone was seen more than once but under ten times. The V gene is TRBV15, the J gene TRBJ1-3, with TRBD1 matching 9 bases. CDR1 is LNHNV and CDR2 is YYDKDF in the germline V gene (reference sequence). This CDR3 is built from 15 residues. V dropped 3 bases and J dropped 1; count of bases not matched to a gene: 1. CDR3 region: CATSSDRGSGNTIYF. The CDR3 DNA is TGTGCCACCAGCAGTGACAGGGGGTCTGGAAACACCATATATTTT.

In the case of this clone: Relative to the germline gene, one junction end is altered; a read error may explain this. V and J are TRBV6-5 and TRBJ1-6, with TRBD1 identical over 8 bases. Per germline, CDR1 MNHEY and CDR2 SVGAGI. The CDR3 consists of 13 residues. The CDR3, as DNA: TGCGCAACGACGGGGACAGGAGATTCACCCCTCCACTTT. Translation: CATTGTGDSPLHF.

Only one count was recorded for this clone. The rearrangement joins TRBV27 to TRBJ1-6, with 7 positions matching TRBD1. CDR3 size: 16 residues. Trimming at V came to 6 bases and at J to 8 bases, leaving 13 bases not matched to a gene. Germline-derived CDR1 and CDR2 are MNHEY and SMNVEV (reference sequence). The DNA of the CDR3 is TGTGCCAGCAGGAAACAGGGGAGCACCCTCTATTCACCCCTCCACTTT. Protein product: CASRKQGSTLYSPLHF.

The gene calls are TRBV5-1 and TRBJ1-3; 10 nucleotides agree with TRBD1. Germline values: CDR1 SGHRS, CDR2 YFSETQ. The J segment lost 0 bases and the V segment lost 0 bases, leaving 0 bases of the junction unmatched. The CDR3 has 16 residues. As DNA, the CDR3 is TGCGCCAGCAGCTTGGGGACAGGGGGCTCTGGAAACACCATATATTTT. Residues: CASSLGTGGSGNTIYF.

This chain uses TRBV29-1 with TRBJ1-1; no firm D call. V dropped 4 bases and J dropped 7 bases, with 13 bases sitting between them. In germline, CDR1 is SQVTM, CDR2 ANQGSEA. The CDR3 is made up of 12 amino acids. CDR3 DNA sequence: TGCAGCGTTGGAGGAGGCGGCCTTGAAGCTTTCTTT. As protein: CSVGGGGLEAFF.

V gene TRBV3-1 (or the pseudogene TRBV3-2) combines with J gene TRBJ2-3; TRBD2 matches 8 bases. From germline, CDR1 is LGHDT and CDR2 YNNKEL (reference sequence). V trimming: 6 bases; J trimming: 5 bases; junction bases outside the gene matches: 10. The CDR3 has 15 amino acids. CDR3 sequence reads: CASSFAGGKIDTQYF. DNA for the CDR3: TGTGCCAGCAGTTTCGCGGGGGGCAAAATAGATACGCAGTATTTT.

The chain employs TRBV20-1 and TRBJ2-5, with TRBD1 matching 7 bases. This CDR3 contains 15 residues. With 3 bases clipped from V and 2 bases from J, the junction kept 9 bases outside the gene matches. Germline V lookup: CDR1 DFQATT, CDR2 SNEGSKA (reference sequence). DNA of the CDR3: TGCAGTGCTAGTGTGGGGACAGCATTTCAAGAGACCCAGTACTTC. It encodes CSASVGTAFQETQYF.

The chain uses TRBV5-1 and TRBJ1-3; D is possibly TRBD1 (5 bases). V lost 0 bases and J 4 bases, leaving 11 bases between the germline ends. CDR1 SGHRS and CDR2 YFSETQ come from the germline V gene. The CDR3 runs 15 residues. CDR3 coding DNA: TGCGCCAGCAGCTTGGAAGGGGAAGCCGGAAACACCATATATTTT. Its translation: CASSLEGEAGNTIYF. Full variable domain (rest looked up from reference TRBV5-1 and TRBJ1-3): KAGVTQTPRYLIKTRGQQVTLSCSPISGHRSVSWYQQTPGQGLQFLFEYFSETQRNKGNFPGRFSGRQFSNSRSEMNVSTLELGDSALYLCASSLEGEAGNTIYFGEGSWLTVV.

CDR3 DNA: TGTGCCAGCAGCTTTACAGATAGCAATCAGCCCCAGCATTTT. Residues: CASSFTDSNQPQHF. The chain carries TRBV7-9 and TRBJ1-5; the D is unclear. The CDR3 length is 14 residues. V was shortened by 3 bases and J by 0 bases, with 6 bases between the two germline ends. Germline CDR1 reads SEHNR; CDR2 reads FQNEAQ (reference sequence).

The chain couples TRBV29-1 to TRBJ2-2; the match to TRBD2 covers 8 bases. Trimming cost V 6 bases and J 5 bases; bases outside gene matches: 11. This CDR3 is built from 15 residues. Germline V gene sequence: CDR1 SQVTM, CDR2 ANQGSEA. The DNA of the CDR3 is TGCAGCGTGGAGGAAGCGGGAGAGGAGACCGGGGAGCTGTTTTTT. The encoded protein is CSVEEAGEETGELFF.

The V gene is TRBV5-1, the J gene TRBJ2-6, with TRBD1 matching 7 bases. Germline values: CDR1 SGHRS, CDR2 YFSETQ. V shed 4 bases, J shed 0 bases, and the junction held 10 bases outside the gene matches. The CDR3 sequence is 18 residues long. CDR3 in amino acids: CASSTRDSFFSGANVLTF. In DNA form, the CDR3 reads TGCGCCAGCAGCACCCGGGACAGCTTCTTCTCTGGGGCCAACGTCCTGACTTTC.

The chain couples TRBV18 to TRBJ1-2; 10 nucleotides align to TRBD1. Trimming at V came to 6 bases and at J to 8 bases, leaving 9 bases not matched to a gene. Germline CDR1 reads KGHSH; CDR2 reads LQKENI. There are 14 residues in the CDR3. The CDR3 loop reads CASSTGTGDGGYTF. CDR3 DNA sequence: TGTGCCAGCTCTACCGGGACAGGGGATGGAGGCTACACCTTC. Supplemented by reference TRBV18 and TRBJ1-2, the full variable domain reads NAGVMQNPRHLVRRRGQEARLRCSPMKGHSHVYWYRQLPEEGLKFMVYLQKENIIDESGMPKERFSAEFPKEGPSILRIQQVVRGDSAAYFCASSTGTGDGGYTFGSGTRLTVV.